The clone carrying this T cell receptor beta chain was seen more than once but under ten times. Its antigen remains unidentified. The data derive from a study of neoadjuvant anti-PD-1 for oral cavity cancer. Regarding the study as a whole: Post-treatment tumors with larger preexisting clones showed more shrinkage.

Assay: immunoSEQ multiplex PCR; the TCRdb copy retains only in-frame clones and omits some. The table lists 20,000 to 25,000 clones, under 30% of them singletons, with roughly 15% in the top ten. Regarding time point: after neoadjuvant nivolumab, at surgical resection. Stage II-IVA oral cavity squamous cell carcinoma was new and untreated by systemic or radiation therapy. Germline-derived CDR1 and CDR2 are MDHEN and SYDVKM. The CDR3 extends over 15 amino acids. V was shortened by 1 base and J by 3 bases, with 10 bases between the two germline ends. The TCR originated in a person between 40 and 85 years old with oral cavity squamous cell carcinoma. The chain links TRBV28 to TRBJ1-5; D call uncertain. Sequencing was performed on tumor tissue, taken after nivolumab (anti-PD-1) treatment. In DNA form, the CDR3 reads TGTGCCAGCAGTTTATCCGGACGGACCAATCAGCCCCAGCATTTT. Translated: CASSLSGRTNQPQHF.